This T cell receptor (beta chain) is from a study of blood T cell repertoires in COVID-19. About the research overall: Researchers got acute and convalescent COVID-19 samples from the United States, Italy and Spain.

The germline gives CDR1 KGHSH, CDR2 LQKENI. The CDR3 extends over 13 amino acids. The V gene lost 3 bases and the J gene lost 5 bases, with 9 bases spanning the gap. Clones were sequenced by immunoSEQ multiplex PCR, and TCRdb holds only the in-frame ones, with some missing. The sample consists of nearly 200,000 clones, approximately 80% of them appearing once. The receptor's source is a human donor in a cohort sampled during active COVID-19. Sequencing used peripheral blood. J is TRBJ2-3 and V is TRBV18; possible D gene TRBD1, 5 bases. The CDR3 DNA sequence: TGTGCCAGCTCACCTCTCAGGGTAGATACGCAGTATTTT. It encodes CASSPLRVDTQYF.